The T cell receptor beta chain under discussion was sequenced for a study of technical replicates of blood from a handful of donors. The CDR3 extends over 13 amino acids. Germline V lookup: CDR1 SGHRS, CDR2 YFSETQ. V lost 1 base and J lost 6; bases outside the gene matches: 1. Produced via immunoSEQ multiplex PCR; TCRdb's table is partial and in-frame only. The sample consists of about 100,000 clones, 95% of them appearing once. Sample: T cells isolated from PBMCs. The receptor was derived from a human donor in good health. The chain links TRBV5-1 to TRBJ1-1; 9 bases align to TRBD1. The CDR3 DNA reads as TGCGCCAGCAGCTTGAACAGGGGGCCTGAAGCTTTCTTT. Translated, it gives CASSLNRGPEAFF.